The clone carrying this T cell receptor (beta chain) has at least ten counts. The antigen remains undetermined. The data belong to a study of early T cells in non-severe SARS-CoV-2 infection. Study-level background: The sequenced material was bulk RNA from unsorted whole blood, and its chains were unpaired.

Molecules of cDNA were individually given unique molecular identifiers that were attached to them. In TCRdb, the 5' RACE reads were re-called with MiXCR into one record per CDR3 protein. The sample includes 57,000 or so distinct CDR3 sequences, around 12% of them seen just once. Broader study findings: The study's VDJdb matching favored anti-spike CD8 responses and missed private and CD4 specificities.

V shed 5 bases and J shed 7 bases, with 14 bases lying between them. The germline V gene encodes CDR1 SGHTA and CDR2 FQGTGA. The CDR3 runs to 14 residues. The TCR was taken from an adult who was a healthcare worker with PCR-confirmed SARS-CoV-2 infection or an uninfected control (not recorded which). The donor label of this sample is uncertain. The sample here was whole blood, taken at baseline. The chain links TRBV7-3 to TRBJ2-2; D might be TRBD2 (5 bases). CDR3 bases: TGTGCCAGCAGCCCCGGAGGCCCCGGCGGGGAGCTGTTTTTT. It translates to CASSPGGPGGELFF.